The 21 T cell receptor beta chains given below trace back to one sample, sequenced in a study of regulatory T cells in long-lasting Graves disease. Combining iRepertoire HTBI primers with Arm-PCR of CDR3 regions, the authors built TCR beta libraries. TCRdb analysed the multiplex PCR reads with MiXCR anew, one entry per CDR3 protein. Of some 200,000 distinct CDR3 sequences in the sample, roughly 19% were seen once. Described time point: newly diagnosed GD, antithyroid drugs for less than 3 months. The TCR library used RNA extracted from PBMCs. The data also belong to a second study, concerning T cells in Graves' hyperthyroidism and ophthalmopathy.

Sample: peripheral blood mononuclear cells (PBMCs), taken at new diagnosis, from a patient treated with antithyroid drugs. These receptors originate from a woman between 25 and 40 years old with Graves disease.

This clonotype occurred many times. J is TRBJ2-2 and V is TRBV28, with TRBD2 matching 9 bases. V gave up 5 bases and J gave up 2 bases; unmatched junction bases: 12. CDR1 is MDHEN and CDR2 is SYDVKM in the germline V gene. The CDR3 loop spans 18 amino acids. In DNA, the CDR3 is TGTGCCAGCAGTATCCACCTGCTAGCGGGAACTAACACCGGGGAGCTGTTTTTT. It encodes CASSIHLLAGTNTGELFF.

This clonotype was recorded many times. The rearrangement links TRBV3-1 to TRBJ1-4; D not certain. The V gene lost 4 bases and the J gene lost 8 bases, with 14 bases spanning the gap. This CDR3 comprises 14 residues. CDR1 LGHDT and CDR2 YNNKEL come from the germline V gene (reference sequence). The CDR3 DNA follows: TGTGCCAGCAGCCTAAGAGCAGCGACCGAAAAACTGTTTTTT. Translated: CASSLRAATEKLFF.

This clonotype was seen ten or more times. For the CDR3, the DNA is TGTGCCAGCAGTTACTCGGGTGTGGGTGAAGCTTTCTTT. Its translation: CASSYSGVGEAFF. V usage is TRBV6-5 and J usage is TRBJ1-1; D is ambiguous. The CDR3 extends over 13 amino acids. Germline CDR1 MNHEY, CDR2 SVGAGI. V gave up 0 bases and J gave up 7 bases, with 9 bases separating them.

J is TRBJ2-1 and V is TRBV3-1; D perhaps matches TRBD2 (5 bases). Looked up from germline, CDR1 is LGHDT and CDR2 is YNNKEL (reference sequence). This CDR3 is 15 amino acids long. The V and J ends lost 0 bases and 9 bases respectively, with 15 bases between them. The CDR3 is CASSQDTGPRGEQFF. The CDR3 DNA follows: TGTGCCAGCAGCCAAGATACTGGACCCCGGGGTGAGCAGTTCTTC.

There are many counts of this clonotype. The rearrangement joins TRBV18 to TRBJ1-6; 7 bases are a match to TRBD1. This CDR3 has 15 amino acids. Unmatched junction bases numbered 8, after V lost 3 bases and J lost 9 bases. Germline V lookup: CDR1 KGHSH, CDR2 LQKENI. The CDR3: CASSPSQGRGSPLHF. CDR3 nucleotides: TGTGCCAGCTCACCTTCACAGGGGAGAGGTTCACCCCTCCACTTT.

The table lists this clonotype with a few counts. Likely a read error: the CDR3 ends without its conserved phenylalanine or tryptophan. In DNA, the CDR3 is TGTGCCAGCAGCCAAGCCCCAGGGGGTGGCTACACCTCC. Its translation: CASSQAPGGGYTS. The chain links TRBV6-2 or TRBV6-3 to TRBJ1-2; 7 bases align to TRBD1. Germline lookup yields CDR1 MNHEY and CDR2 SVGEGT. CDR3 length: 13 residues. The J segment lost 7 bases and the V segment lost 6 bases, leaving 8 bases of the junction unmatched.

The sample holds many counts of this clonotype. The DNA for the CDR3 is TGTGCCACCAGTGCTGGGGCGGGCACTGAAGCTTTCTTT. As protein: CATSAGAGTEAFF. The J gene is TRBJ1-1, the V gene TRBV24-1; D might be TRBD1 (5 bases). This CDR3 comprises 13 residues. Germline CDR1 and CDR2: KGHDR and SFDVKD. Between the trimmed V and J ends, which lost 5 bases and 4 bases, there was a span of 10 bases.

This clonotype has only a few counts. This chain joins TRBV7-9 and TRBJ2-7; D unresolved. This CDR3 region has 13 residues. The V end lost 4 bases, the J end lost 3 bases, and 10 bases lay between the germline ends. Germline V gene sequence: CDR1 SEHNR, CDR2 FQNEAQ (reference sequence). The CDR3 nucleotides read TGTGCCAGCAGCTCCCGGCCGGGCTACGAGCAGTACTTC. Its protein is CASSSRPGYEQYF.

This clonotype was picked up many times. The chain has TRBV19 and TRBJ1-2; D is uncertain. The germline CDR1 and CDR2 sequences are LNHDA and SQIVND (reference sequence). With 7 bases removed from V and 2 bases from J, the gap between germline ends came to 17 bases. This CDR3 is built from 15 residues. This chain's CDR3 is CASTTKGGLNYGYTF. The CDR3 DNA reads TGTGCCAGTACTACAAAGGGCGGACTGAACTATGGCTACACCTTC.

This clonotype showed up many times. V and J are TRBV6-5 and TRBJ1-1; a possible D gene is TRBD1 (6 bases). Looked up from germline, CDR1 is MNHEY and CDR2 is SVGAGI. V was trimmed by 0 bases and J by 1 base, leaving 9 bases between them. This CDR3 contains 15 residues. The CDR3 sequence is CASSYSRGGNTEAFF. In nucleotides, the CDR3 is TGTGCCAGCAGTTACTCGAGAGGGGGGAACACTGAAGCTTTCTTT.

This clonotype was seen repeatedly, ten times or more. The CDR3 loop is CATKPGGREAFF. CDR3 coding DNA: TGTGCCACCAAGCCCGGGGGCAGGGAAGCTTTCTTT. The rearrangement uses TRBV19 and TRBJ1-1; a weak D match, TRBD1 (6 bases). This CDR3 is built from 12 residues. Germline V gene data show CDR1 as LNHDA and CDR2 as SQIVND (reference sequence). The V and J ends lost 10 bases and 8 bases respectively, with 17 bases between them.

This clonotype was counted ten times or more. This chain uses TRBV7-8 with TRBJ1-3; D is perhaps TRBD1 (6 bases). The length of the CDR3 is 14 residues. The V end lost 0 bases, the J end lost 3 bases, and 6 bases lay between the germline ends. Germline V gene data show CDR1 as SGHVS and CDR2 as FQNEAQ. The CDR3 loop is CASSLAGGGNTIYF. CDR3 DNA: TGTGCCAGCAGCTTAGCAGGGGGTGGAAACACCATATATTTT.

The chain links TRBV18 to TRBJ2-7; D is tentatively TRBD1 or TRBD2 (5 bases each). The CDR3 covers 13 residues. Per germline, CDR1 KGHSH and CDR2 LQKENI. Trimming removed 2 bases from V and 4 bases from J, with 9 bases in between. The CDR3 DNA reads as TGTGCCAGCTCACCAGGGGACGGATACGAGCAGTACTTC. Its protein product is CASSPGDGYEQYF. The full variable domain, in which reference TRBV18 and TRBJ2-7 provide the parts outside the CDR3, is NAGVMQNPRHLVRRRGQEARLRCSPMKGHSHVYWYRQLPEEGLKFMVYLQKENIIDESGMPKERFSAEFPKEGPSILRIQQVVRGDSAAYFCASSPGDGYEQYFGPGTRLTVT.

This rearrangement joins TRBV3-1 to TRBJ2-3; 10 bases are shared with TRBD2. The V segment lost 4 bases and the J segment 2 bases; nucleotides outside the gene matches: 3. The CDR3 contains 15 residues. The germline CDR1 and CDR2 sequences are LGHDT and YNNKEL (reference sequence). DNA of the CDR3: TGTGCCAGCAGCCGAGCGGGGGGGACCACAGATACGCAGTATTTT. It codes for CASSRAGGTTDTQYF.

This clonotype was seen ten or more times. The chain uses TRBV20-1 and TRBJ2-3; 10 bases map to TRBD2. Looked up from germline, CDR1 is DFQATT and CDR2 is SNEGSKA (reference sequence). The V and J ends lost 7 bases and 4 bases, in that order; junction bases with no gene match: 2. The CDR3 loop spans 12 amino acids. The CDR3 loop is CSVTSGADTQYF. CDR3 coding DNA: TGCAGTGTCACTAGCGGGGCAGATACGCAGTATTTT.

This clonotype was picked up a small number of times. The V gene is TRBV24-1, the J gene TRBJ2-7; the match to TRBD2 covers 10 bases. V dropped 4 bases and J dropped 3; count of bases not matched to a gene: 5. Per the germline V gene, CDR1 is KGHDR and CDR2 is SFDVKD. This CDR3 contains 15 residues. CDR3 amino acids: CATSEGPSGGYEQYF. In DNA, the CDR3 is TGTGCCACCAGTGAGGGTCCTAGCGGGGGCTACGAGCAGTACTTC.

This clonotype was observed once. A much bigger clone sits one base away, suggesting this may be a read error. The chain links TRBV6-9 to TRBJ2-7; D gene uncertain. V was shortened by 3 bases and J by 4 bases, with 10 bases between the two germline ends. CDR1 and CDR2 from the germline V gene are MNHGY and SVAAGI. This CDR3 region has 13 residues. CDR3 DNA: TGTGCCAGCAGTTACATGGCAGAGTACGAGCAGTACTTC. Amino acid sequence: CASSYMAEYEQYF.

This clonotype was counted many times. The chain employs TRBV14 and TRBJ1-1; D is ambiguous. The CDR3 extends over 13 amino acids. Germline V CDR1 and CDR2: SGHDN, FVKESK. V lost 0 bases and J 6 bases, leaving 8 bases between the germline ends. The CDR3 coding sequence is TGTGCCAGCAGCCAAGATTTGGGAGCTGAAGCTTTCTTT. This encodes CASSQDLGAEAFF. The full variable domain, completed using reference TRBV14 and TRBJ1-1, is EAGVTQFPSHSVIEKGQTVTLRCDPISGHDNLYWYRRVMGKEIKFLLHFVKESKQDESGMPNNRFLAERTGGTYSTLKVQPAELEDSGVYFCASSQDLGAEAFFGQGTRLTVV.

This clonotype showed up just a few times. The chain has TRBV9 and TRBJ2-1; 9 nucleotides match TRBD1. Germline values: CDR1 SGDLS, CDR2 YYNGEE. The J segment lost 0 bases and the V segment lost 0 bases, leaving 7 bases of the junction unmatched. The CDR3 covers 18 residues. Here the CDR3 reads CASSVATGGYSSYNEQFF. The CDR3 DNA is TGTGCCAGCAGCGTAGCTACAGGGGGCTACAGCTCCTACAATGAGCAGTTCTTC. The whole variable domain, remainder taken from reference TRBV9 and TRBJ2-1, is DSGVTQTPKHLITATGQRVTLRCSPRSGDLSVYWYQQSLDQGLQFLIQYYNGEERAKGNILERFSAQQFPDLHSELNLSSLELGDSALYFCASSVATGGYSSYNEQFFGPGTRLTVL.

The chain is built from TRBV10-3 and TRBJ2-5; 9 bases fit TRBD2. Trimming took 5 bases from V and 2 from J; bases not matched to a gene: 6. The germline CDR1 and CDR2 sequences are ENHRY and SYGVKD. This CDR3 spans 15 amino acids. This CDR3 reads CAISLGLAGQETQYF. CDR3 DNA: TGTGCCATCAGTCTGGGACTAGCTGGACAAGAGACCCAGTACTTC.

This clonotype was observed many times. V usage is TRBV28 and J usage is TRBJ1-1; possibly TRBD1 for D (6 bases). The V and J ends lost 3 bases and 7 bases respectively, with 18 bases between them. Germline values: CDR1 MDHEN, CDR2 SYDVKM. The CDR3 contains 15 residues. This chain's CDR3 is CASSFGGARPLEAFF. In nucleotides, the CDR3 is TGTGCCAGCAGTTTCGGGGGGGCTCGGCCTCTTGAAGCTTTCTTT.